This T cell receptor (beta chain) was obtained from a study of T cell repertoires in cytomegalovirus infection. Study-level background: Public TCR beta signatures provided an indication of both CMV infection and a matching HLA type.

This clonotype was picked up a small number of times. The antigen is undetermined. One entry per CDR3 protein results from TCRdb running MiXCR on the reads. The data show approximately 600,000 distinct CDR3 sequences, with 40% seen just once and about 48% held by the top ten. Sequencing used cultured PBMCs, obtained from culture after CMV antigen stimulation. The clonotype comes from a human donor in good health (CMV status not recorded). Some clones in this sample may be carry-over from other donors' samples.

The CDR3 DNA sequence: TGTGCCAGCAGCCAAACGCTGCCCACTAGGGCGGGGGGGCCCCAAGAGACCCAGTACTTC. Protein product: CASSQTLPTRAGGPQETQYF. This chain joins TRBV3-1 and TRBJ2-5, with TRBD2 matching 9 bases. The CDR3 consists of 20 residues. Germline trimming cut 2 bases from V and 1 base from J; bases unmatched to any gene: 17. From germline, CDR1 is LGHDT and CDR2 YNNKEL (reference sequence).